Following are 28 T cell receptor beta chains from one sample sequenced in a study of blood T cell repertoires in COVID-19. This table comes from immunoSEQ multiplex PCR, and its TCRdb copy is limited to in-frame clones, with some not included. The sample contains about 27,000 clones, under 85% of which appear only once. The specimen was peripheral blood. Receptor source: an elderly woman with acute or convalescent COVID-19.

The chain couples TRBV18 to TRBJ2-7; 7 bases line up with TRBD2. The V gene's germline CDR1 is KGHSH and CDR2 LQKENI. The junction had 7 bases not matched to a gene; V was cut back by 6 bases and J by 5 bases. The CDR3 length is 13 residues. CDR3 DNA: TGTGCCAGCTCCTCACGTGGGAGGGACGAGCAGTACTTC. Translation: CASSSRGRDEQYF.

A single count supports this clone. This CDR3 is CAISETSYGYTF. The CDR3, as DNA: TGTGCCATCAGTGAGACTAGCTATGGCTACACCTTC. The genes are TRBV10-3 and TRBJ1-2; no clear D. V was clipped by 2 bases and J by 4 bases, with 5 bases between them. The CDR3 spans 12 residues. CDR1 and CDR2 (germline): ENHRY, SYGVKD.

This clone was recorded at least ten times. V and J are TRBV6-1 and TRBJ1-5, with D possibly being TRBD1 (5 bases). The CDR3 has 14 amino acids. Germline lookup yields CDR1 MNHNS and CDR2 SASEGT. Trimming shortened V by 0 bases and J by 7 bases, and 10 bases separated the two germline ends. This CDR3 is CASSEARGFQPQHF. Here the CDR3 DNA reads TGTGCCAGCAGTGAAGCGCGGGGGTTCCAGCCCCAGCATTTT.

V and J are TRBV9 and TRBJ2-5; 9 bases match TRBD1. Germline V gene data show CDR1 as SGDLS and CDR2 as YYNGEE. CDR3 size: 16 residues. Germline trimming cut 4 bases from V and 2 bases from J; bases unmatched to any gene: 9. CDR3 protein: CASSSPTDRGQETQYF. The CDR3 coding sequence is TGTGCCAGCAGCTCCCCGACCGACAGGGGGCAAGAGACCCAGTACTTC. Based on the CDR3 plus reference TRBV9 and TRBJ2-5, the full variable domain is DSGVTQTPKHLITATGQRVTLRCSPRSGDLSVYWYQQSLDQGLQFLIQYYNGEERAKGNILERFSAQQFPDLHSELNLSSLELGDSALYFCASSSPTDRGQETQYFGPGTRLLVL.

This sequence joins TRBV9 and TRBJ1-6; TRBD1 might be the D (5 bases). The CDR3 covers 15 residues. The V and J ends lost 5 bases and 9 bases respectively, with 18 bases between them. Germline V CDR1 and CDR2: SGDLS, YYNGEE. The CDR3 reads CASRAGDSGVSPLHF. The CDR3 DNA reads TGTGCCAGCAGGGCTGGAGACAGCGGGGTTTCACCCCTCCACTTT.

The chain joins TRBV7-2 to TRBJ2-3, with D possibly being TRBD1 (6 bases). The CDR3 extends over 16 amino acids. The germline CDR1 and CDR2 sequences are SGHTA and FQGNSA. With 7 bases removed from V and 2 bases from J, the gap between germline ends came to 19 bases. The CDR3 sequence: CASTLTGPLATDTQYF. In DNA, the CDR3 is TGTGCCAGCACCCTCACAGGGCCCCTAGCCACAGATACGCAGTATTTT.

The rearrangement uses TRBV5-1 and TRBJ2-1; 9 bases match TRBD1. This CDR3 is built from 15 residues. With 3 bases clipped from V and 1 base from J, the junction kept 2 bases outside the gene matches. CDR1 is SGHRS, CDR2 YFSETQ, per germline. The CDR3 region is CASSSGTGSYNEQFF. The CDR3 DNA is TGCGCCAGCAGCTCCGGGACAGGGTCCTACAATGAGCAGTTCTTC.

V is TRBV2 and J is TRBJ1-6; D is unresolved. The CDR3 spans 11 residues. Trimming pared 3 bases from V and 8 bases from J, leaving 2 bases between. Looked up from germline, CDR1 is SNHLY and CDR2 is FYNNEI. DNA of the CDR3: TGTGCCAGCAGTGACGATTCACCCCTCCACTTT. Amino acids: CASSDDSPLHF. Together with reference TRBV2 and TRBJ1-6, the CDR3 gives the full variable domain: EPEVTQTPSHQVTQMGQEVILRCVPISNHLYFYWYRQILGQKVEFLVSFYNNEISEKSEIFDDQFSVERPDGSNFTLKIRSTKLEDSAMYFCASSDDSPLHFGNGTRLTVT.

This chain links TRBV28 with TRBJ2-1, with D perhaps TRBD2 (7 bases). Germline lookup yields CDR1 MDHEN and CDR2 SYDVKM. CDR3 length: 18 amino acids. The ends were cut back, 5 bases at V and 4 bases at J, with 24 bases in the middle. The CDR3 loop is CASSRPQAGAFIYNEQFF. CDR3 coding DNA: TGTGCCAGCAGTCGGCCTCAGGCGGGGGCCTTCATTTACAATGAGCAGTTCTTC. Looking up the rest from reference TRBV28 and TRBJ2-1 gives the full variable domain: DVKVTQSSRYLVKRTGEKVFLECVQDMDHENMFWYRQDPGLGLRLIYFSYDVKMKEKGDIPEGYSVSREKKERFSLILESASTNQTSMYLCASSRPQAGAFIYNEQFFGPGTRLTVL.

The DNA of the CDR3 is TGCGCCAGCAGCTTGGAACCGAGCTCTGGAAACACCATATATTTT. Translated: CASSLEPSSGNTIYF. V gene TRBV5-1 combines with J gene TRBJ1-3, with D unresolved. Germline V gives CDR1 SGHRS, CDR2 YFSETQ. The CDR3 spans 15 residues. Deletions cut 0 bases from V and 0 bases from J, with 7 bases between.

This sequence joins TRBV5-1 and TRBJ1-6, with 8 nucleotides matching TRBD1. The CDR3 extends over 17 amino acids. J was trimmed by 7 bases and V by 0 bases; bases with no gene match: 9. Germline V gives CDR1 SGHRS, CDR2 YFSETQ. The CDR3 loop reads CASSLDSGGGRNSPLHF. DNA for the CDR3: TGCGCCAGCAGCTTGGATTCAGGGGGCGGCAGGAATTCACCCCTCCACTTT.

The genes are TRBV28 and TRBJ2-7; the match to TRBD2 covers 8 bases. The ends lost 2 bases at V and 3 bases at J; junction bases unmatched: 3. Germline V gene sequence: CDR1 MDHEN, CDR2 SYDVKM. This CDR3 comprises 14 residues. CDR3 amino acids: CASSLILAGYEQYF. CDR3 bases: TGTGCCAGCAGTTTAATCCTAGCGGGCTACGAGCAGTACTTC.

This chain uses TRBV28 with TRBJ1-6; D is unclear. This CDR3 has 15 residues. Trimming removed 3 bases from V and 9 bases from J, with 15 bases in between. Germline lookup yields CDR1 MDHEN and CDR2 SYDVKM. The CDR3 nucleotides are TGTGCCAGCAGTTTCTATCGGGTTTCGGGTTCACCCCTCCACTTT. It is translated as CASSFYRVSGSPLHF.

V and J are TRBV11-2 and TRBJ1-6; D not resolved. CDR3 length: 14 amino acids. Germline CDR1 SGHAT, CDR2 FQNNGV. Trimming took 1 base from V and 4 from J, leaving 5 bases between them. This CDR3 is CASSLAGYNSPLHF. Here the CDR3 DNA reads TGTGCCAGCAGCTTAGCGGGATATAATTCACCCCTCCACTTT.

V is TRBV12-3 or TRBV12-4 and J is TRBJ2-1, with a possible D match to TRBD2 (6 bases). The CDR3 is 13 amino acids. V was shortened by 6 bases and J by 6 bases, with 12 bases between the two germline ends. CDR3 coding DNA: TGTGCCAGCAGAAGAGGAGGGACCAATGAGCAGTTCTTC. It translates to CASRRGGTNEQFF.

V and J are TRBV12-3 or TRBV12-4 and TRBJ1-1; no clear D. This CDR3 region has 11 residues. Trimming left V 5 bases short and J 7 bases short, with 8 bases between. The DNA of the CDR3 is TGTGCCAGCAGTCTTGCAGGTGAAGCTTTCTTT. Its protein product is CASSLAGEAFF.

This clone is a singleton in its sample. This chain links TRBV5-1 with TRBJ1-2; 9 bases match TRBD1. The CDR3 runs to 15 residues. J was trimmed by 3 bases and V by 4 bases; bases with no gene match: 7. The germline V gene has CDR1 SGHRS and CDR2 YFSETQ. CDR3 loop: CASSTPRTGDYGYTF. CDR3 in DNA: TGCGCCAGCAGCACCCCCCGGACAGGGGACTATGGCTACACCTTC. The variable domain in full, completed from reference TRBV5-1 and TRBJ1-2, reads KAGVTQTPRYLIKTRGQQVTLSCSPISGHRSVSWYQQTPGQGLQFLFEYFSETQRNKGNFPGRFSGRQFSNSRSEMNVSTLELGDSALYLCASSTPRTGDYGYTFGSGTRLTVV.

The gene calls are TRBV30 and TRBJ2-5; TRBD2 aligns across 11 bases. After removal of 1 base from V and 5 bases from J, the junction contained 9 bases not matched to a gene. In germline, CDR1 is GTSNPN, CDR2 SVGIG (reference sequence). This CDR3 spans 16 amino acids. DNA of the CDR3: TGTGCCTGGAGTGATGGTAGCGGGGGGGCGCGTGAGACCCAGTACTTC. The encoded protein is CAWSDGSGGARETQYF.

V usage is TRBV19 and J usage is TRBJ2-7; 10 nucleotides match TRBD1. V lost 5 bases, J lost 5 bases, and 3 bases stayed unmatched. This CDR3 region has 13 residues. Germline CDR1 reads LNHDA; CDR2 reads SQIVND (reference sequence). The CDR3, as DNA: TGTGCCAGTAGTGGGGACAGGGGCAACGAGCAGTACTTC. Protein: CASSGDRGNEQYF.

With regard to this clone: A junction boundary mismatches the germline segment, possibly from a read error. Distinct nucleotide sequences in the sample also encode this CDR3. The chain couples TRBV24-1 to TRBJ2-5; the match to TRBD2 covers 10 bases. Per the germline V gene, CDR1 is KGHDR and CDR2 is SFDVKD. There are 13 residues in the CDR3. The CDR3 DNA sequence: TGTGCCACCGGGGGACTAGCGTGGGAGACCCAATACTTC. This translates into CATGGLAWETQYF.

This chain uses TRBV18 with TRBJ2-1, with D possibly matching TRBD2 (5 bases). The germline V gene has CDR1 KGHSH and CDR2 LQKENI. The germline V and J ends were trimmed by 3 bases and 5 bases, with 14 bases remaining between them. The CDR3 spans 15 residues. CDR3 loop: CASSPYLSENNEQFF. In DNA form, the CDR3 reads TGTGCCAGCTCACCGTACCTTAGCGAGAACAATGAGCAGTTCTTC.

The chain uses TRBV29-1 and TRBJ1-1; TRBD1 might be the D (5 bases). Per the germline V gene, CDR1 is SQVTM and CDR2 is ANQGSEA. Trimming shortened V by 5 bases and J by 2 bases, and 12 bases separated the two germline ends. This CDR3 is 13 amino acids long. The CDR3 sequence: CSVSGGLNTEAFF. Here the CDR3 DNA reads TGCAGCGTTTCGGGGGGATTAAACACTGAAGCTTTCTTT.

The sample holds a few counts of this clone. The chain joins TRBV28 to TRBJ1-3; D is unclear. Trimming removed 6 bases at V and 0 bases at J, with 12 bases between. The CDR3 sequence is 15 residues long. CDR1 and CDR2 (germline): MDHEN, SYDVKM. The DNA for the CDR3 is TGTGCCAGCAGCTACCCCGGGAGCTCTGGAAACACCATATATTTT. Translation gives CASSYPGSSGNTIYF.

This clone was seen a single time. The genes are TRBV28 and TRBJ1-5; 10 bases agree with TRBD1. CDR3 length: 16 amino acids. From germline, CDR1 is MDHEN and CDR2 SYDVKM. J was trimmed by 4 bases and V by 3 bases; bases with no gene match: 6. CDR3 DNA: TGTGCCAGCAGTTTTAGACAGGGGGCAGGTAATCAGCCCCAGCATTTT. Its translation: CASSFRQGAGNQPQHF.

The chain links TRBV10-3 to TRBJ2-3; 9 bases align to TRBD1. The CDR3 is made up of 15 amino acids. CDR1 is ENHRY, CDR2 SYGVKD, per germline. V lost 4 bases to trimming and J lost 3 bases; unmatched junction nucleotides: 5. The CDR3 DNA reads as TGTGCCATCAGTGGCCGGGACAGGGTAACAGATACGCAGTATTTT. Its translation: CAISGRDRVTDTQYF.

This clone was observed a few times. The V call is TRBV7-3, the J call TRBJ1-5; tentatively, D is TRBD1 (5 bases). The CDR3 is made up of 17 amino acids. Deletions cut 7 bases from V and 7 bases from J, with 26 bases between. CDR1 and CDR2 (germline): SGHTA, FQGTGA. CDR3 residues: CASTFSGLEVVGQPQHF. The CDR3 DNA reads TGTGCCAGCACCTTCTCAGGGCTTGAAGTCGTAGGACAGCCCCAGCATTTT.

V is TRBV6-5 and J is TRBJ1-2, with 9 bases matching TRBD1. Germline V gene data show CDR1 as MNHEY and CDR2 as SVGAGI. The CDR3 is 15 amino acids. V shed 6 bases and J 4 bases; nucleotides not matched to a gene: 9. This CDR3 is CASSWGQGVGYGYTF. In DNA, the CDR3 is TGTGCCAGCAGCTGGGGACAGGGCGTAGGCTATGGCTACACCTTC.

This clone was observed once. J is TRBJ1-2 and V is TRBV3-1 (or the pseudogene TRBV3-2); no clear D. The CDR3 length is 16 residues. Germline assignment: CDR1 LGHDT and CDR2 YNNKEL (reference sequence). Trimming cost V 1 base and J 4 bases, with 16 bases left between them. The CDR3 bases are TGTGCCAGCAGCCAAGGGGGTGTTGAGGGCGCCTATGGCTACACCTTC. Protein: CASSQGGVEGAYGYTF.